This TCR beta chain was retrieved from a study of CD8+ T cells in alopecia areata. Extracted RNA was reverse transcribed, and the resulting cDNA served as sequencing template. Repertoires were generated with immunoSEQ multiplex PCR, while TCRdb's copy carries only in-frame clones and drops some. The sample lists some 180,000 clones, approximately 50% occurring once. Treatment defined: oral pan-JAK inhibitor, 5-10 mg twice daily. The germline V and J ends were trimmed by 0 bases and 5 bases, with 5 bases remaining between them. In germline, CDR1 is ENHRY, CDR2 SYGVKD. There are 14 residues in the CDR3.

This TCR derives from a human donor with alopecia areata. The sequenced sample was CD8+ T cells sorted from blood, obtained at week 52, from a patient treated with tofacitinib. The V and J genes are TRBV10-3 and TRBJ1-6; D not resolved. The CDR3: CAISESSNNSPLHF. CDR3 sequence (DNA): TGTGCCATCAGTGAGTCCAGTAATAATTCACCCCTCCACTTT.